The 19 T cell receptor beta chains below were found in one sample sequenced in a study of PD-L1 blockade in urothelial cancer. Some clones are missing from TCRdb's copy, which holds only in-frame ones; the method was immunoSEQ multiplex PCR. The sample holds some 84,000 clones, roughly 82% seen once. Sequences were derived from PBMCs, sampled around atezolizumab (anti-PD-L1) treatment. Every receptor here comes from a man aged 70 or older with urothelial cancer.

The V gene is TRBV15, the J gene TRBJ2-7, with TRBD1 identical over 7 bases. This CDR3 region has 15 residues. Germline CDR1 LNHNV, CDR2 YYDKDF (reference sequence). V dropped 1 base and J dropped 2; count of bases not matched to a gene: 5. The CDR3 DNA is TGTGCCACCAGCAGAGGAGACAGGGCACCCTACGAGCAGTACTTC. It is translated as CATSRGDRAPYEQYF.

The chain combines TRBV9 with TRBJ2-2, with 7 nucleotides matching TRBD1. Germline V gene data show CDR1 as SGDLS and CDR2 as YYNGEE. CDR3 size: 16 residues. Trimming at V came to 1 base and at J to 3 bases, leaving 6 bases not matched to a gene. In nucleotides, the CDR3 is TGTGCCAGCAGCGTACTAGGGGGCTTGGACACCGGGGAGCTGTTTTTT. Its protein is CASSVLGGLDTGELFF.

This clone is a singleton in its sample. V is TRBV9 and J is TRBJ2-3, with 15 bases lining up with TRBD2. With 3 bases clipped from V and 5 bases from J, the junction kept 7 bases outside the gene matches. The V gene's germline CDR1 is SGDLS and CDR2 YYNGEE. The CDR3 contains 17 residues. CDR3 amino acids: CASSAGLAGGQGDTQYF. CDR3 DNA sequence: TGTGCCAGCAGCGCCGGACTAGCGGGAGGGCAGGGAGATACGCAGTATTTT.

V usage is TRBV29-1 and J usage is TRBJ1-2; D gene uncertain. This CDR3 is 14 amino acids long. The germline gives CDR1 SQVTM, CDR2 ANQGSEA. Trimming removed 5 bases from V and 4 bases from J, with 17 bases in between. CDR3 coding DNA: TGCAGCGTTTACGAGGGCGCGACCTCCTATGGCTACACCTTC. Its translation is CSVYEGATSYGYTF. The whole variable domain, filled in from reference TRBV29-1 and TRBJ1-2, reads SAVISQKPSRDICQRGTSLTIQCQVDSQVTMMFWYRQQPGQSLTLIATANQGSEATYESGFVIDKFPISRPNLTFSTLTVSNMSPEDSSIYLCSVYEGATSYGYTFGSGTRLTVV.

V and J are TRBV7-8 and TRBJ2-1; D ambiguous. Trimming left V 5 bases short and J 9 bases short, with 14 bases between. The CDR3 is 13 amino acids. Germline-derived CDR1 and CDR2 are SGHVS and FQNEAQ. CDR3 in amino acids: CASSGRGPSEQFF. The CDR3 nucleotides are TGTGCCAGCAGCGGTCGTGGGCCGAGTGAGCAGTTCTTC.

The chain has TRBV7-9 and TRBJ2-3; D is possibly TRBD2 (5 bases). Germline loops: CDR1 SEHNR, CDR2 FQNEAQ (reference sequence). V lost 0 bases, J lost 0 bases, and 10 bases lay in between. The CDR3 length is 16 residues. CDR3 protein: CASSLARVSSTDTQYF. CDR3 DNA sequence: TGTGCCAGCAGCTTAGCGCGGGTTTCTAGCACAGATACGCAGTATTTT.

V gene TRBV27 combines with J gene TRBJ1-3; no reliable D call. V lost 2 bases and J lost 4, with 6 bases in between. Germline V lookup: CDR1 MNHEY, CDR2 SMNVEV (reference sequence). CDR3 length: 13 amino acids. The DNA of the CDR3 is TGTGCCAGCAGTTTACGTGGCGGAAACACCATATATTTT. Protein product: CASSLRGGNTIYF.

The chain carries TRBV7-2 and TRBJ2-2; a possible D gene is TRBD2 (5 bases). CDR3 size: 15 residues. V lost 1 base to trimming and J lost 4 bases, with 10 bases between them. Germline CDR1 and CDR2: SGHTA and FQGNSA. The CDR3 is CASSLGTRGTGELFF. For the CDR3, the DNA is TGTGCCAGCAGCTTAGGGACCCGGGGCACCGGGGAGCTGTTTTTT.

The gene calls are TRBV19 and TRBJ2-3; D is ambiguous. This CDR3 comprises 14 residues. CDR1 and CDR2 from the germline V gene are LNHDA and SQIVND (reference sequence). The ends were cut back, 2 bases at V and 0 bases at J, with 6 bases in the middle. As DNA, the CDR3 is TGTGCCAGTAGTATAAAGACTAGCACAGATACGCAGTATTTT. Amino acid sequence: CASSIKTSTDTQYF.

This clone was recorded once. V usage is TRBV14 and J usage is TRBJ2-7; 11 nucleotides agree with TRBD2. The germline gives CDR1 SGHDN, CDR2 FVKESK. This CDR3 contains 15 residues. The ends lost 4 bases at V and 1 base at J; junction bases unmatched: 3. CDR3 sequence: CASSPSSGRSYEQYF. As DNA, the CDR3 is TGTGCCAGCAGCCCGTCTAGCGGGAGGTCCTACGAGCAGTACTTC.

This chain connects TRBV7-8 to TRBJ1-4; 9 nucleotides agree with TRBD1. The CDR3 is 14 amino acids. The J segment lost 5 bases and the V segment lost 5 bases, leaving 3 bases of the junction unmatched. Germline lookup yields CDR1 SGHVS and CDR2 FQNEAQ. The DNA for the CDR3 is TGTGCCAGCAGCCACGGACAGGGGAATGAAAAACTGTTTTTT. Protein product: CASSHGQGNEKLFF.

This chain uses TRBV11-2 with TRBJ2-3; tentatively, D is TRBD2 (5 bases). Between the trimmed V and J ends, which lost 4 bases and 1 base, there was a span of 15 bases. Germline V gene lookup returns CDR1 SGHAT and CDR2 FQNNGV. This CDR3 spans 16 amino acids. As DNA, the CDR3 is TGTGCCAGCAGCTCTCTGGCGGGCCTTGGCACAGATACGCAGTATTTT. Translating it yields CASSSLAGLGTDTQYF.

The chain joins TRBV20-1 to TRBJ2-3; possible D gene TRBD1, 5 bases. V lost 8 bases to trimming and J lost 2 bases, with 8 bases between them. This CDR3 is 11 amino acids long. Germline-derived CDR1 and CDR2 are DFQATT and SNEGSKA (reference sequence). CDR3 in amino acids: CSQQVTDTQYF. The CDR3 bases are TGCAGTCAACAGGTCACAGATACGCAGTATTTT.

This chain connects TRBV25-1 to TRBJ2-1; 11 bases agree with TRBD2. This CDR3 spans 18 amino acids. CDR1 and CDR2 (germline): MGHDK, SYGVNS. Trimming removed 6 bases from V and 0 bases from J; junction bases left unmatched: 10. Written as DNA, the CDR3 is TGTGCCAGCAGCGATGGTACTAGCGGGGGTAGCTCCTACAATGAGCAGTTCTTC. Its protein product is CASSDGTSGGSSYNEQFF.

This sequence joins TRBV27 and TRBJ2-1; 12 bases map to TRBD2. From germline, CDR1 is MNHEY and CDR2 SMNVEV (reference sequence). The trim removed 6 bases at V and 7 bases at J, leaving 7 bases unmatched. The CDR3 loop spans 15 amino acids. CDR3 sequence (DNA): TGTGCCAGCAGCCCCGGGACTAGCGGGTGGAATGAGCAGTTCTTC. Translated: CASSPGTSGWNEQFF.

The genes are TRBV19 and TRBJ1-2; 9 nucleotides align to TRBD1. Germline CDR1 LNHDA, CDR2 SQIVND (reference sequence). V dropped 3 bases and J dropped 8; count of bases not matched to a gene: 7. The CDR3 has 14 amino acids. The CDR3 nucleotides are TGTGCCAGTAGTATTCAGGACAGGGGTTCGGGCTACACCTTC. It codes for CASSIQDRGSGYTF.

The chain joins TRBV30 to TRBJ1-3, with D maybe TRBD1 (5 bases). Germline V gene sequence: CDR1 GTSNPN, CDR2 SVGIG (reference sequence). CDR3 size: 13 residues. Trimming pared 3 bases from V and 7 bases from J, leaving 13 bases between. CDR3 sequence: CAWSGGGINTIYF. The CDR3 DNA reads TGTGCCTGGAGCGGGGGGGGAATCAACACCATATATTTT.

This CDR3 is CASSIQGPQTNEKLFF. DNA for the CDR3: TGTGCCAGTAGCATCCAGGGGCCCCAAACTAATGAAAAACTGTTTTTT. V and J are TRBV19 and TRBJ1-4; D is perhaps TRBD1 (6 bases). The CDR3 extends over 16 amino acids. Trimming removed 6 bases at V and 1 base at J, with 15 bases between. CDR1 is LNHDA and CDR2 is SQIVND in the germline V gene (reference sequence).

This chain connects TRBV7-9 to TRBJ2-1, with TRBD2 as a possible D gene (5 bases). The V end was cut by 6 bases, the J end by 6 bases, with 12 bases between. This CDR3 contains 13 residues. In germline, CDR1 is SEHNR, CDR2 FQNEAQ (reference sequence). The CDR3 sequence: CASSGLVGNEQFF. Here the CDR3 DNA reads TGTGCCAGCAGTGGACTTGTAGGCAATGAGCAGTTCTTC.